This T cell receptor (beta chain) appears in the sequencing data of a study of T cell repertoires in aging, cancer and after chemotherapy (dated by TCRdb to the late 2010s). At the level of the whole study: The donors fell into six age groups ranging from 30 or younger to 70 or older, and each group had at least three individuals. The cohort comprised 200 to 250 cancer patients, 90 to 94 with hematological and 124 with solid cancers, plus 95 healthy donors as a reference group. To look at immunoaging and at how T cells reconstitute after chemotherapy, the study profiled TCR beta repertoires in peripheral blood from both healthy donors and cancer patients. The complete dataset included some 10 million TCR reads. Healthy donor control TCR repertoires were recorded over several months to years and showed clear clonal overlap across re-sampling. Broader findings and caveats from the paper: In both cancer cohorts, the median generation probability rose over the chemotherapy interval, which suggests that the repertoire was reconstituted through rebound thymic output. Compared with age-matched healthy donors, untreated patients with hematological or solid cancers had significantly lower TCR diversity and higher clonality in blood. In healthy donors, the drop in TCR diversity with age came mainly from a loss of richness, whereas in cancer patients a loss of evenness also played a part. The authors noted that the repertoire data do not allow conclusions about immunological memory after chemotherapy.

Rearranged TRB sequences spanning V, D and J segments were amplified in a multiplex touch-down PCR with a mixed TRB-A/B primer pool. Two consecutive PCR reactions with Phusion HS II polymerase added Illumina adapters and sample indices to the amplicons. After gel purification with the NucleoSpin Gel and PCR Clean-up kit, the amplicons were checked using Qubit and an Agilent 2100 Bioanalyzer. The libraries were sequenced on an Illumina MiSeq with 600-cycle, single-indexed, paired-end runs. The authors' pipeline ran thus. TRB sequences were processed with MiXCR versions 2.12 and 3.0.5. Each unique CDR3 nucleotide sequence was treated as one clone, and only productive sequences with two or more reads were kept. Shannon diversity, evenness, clonality (one minus evenness), and alpha-parameterized diversity profiles from alpha 0 to 5 were included as repertoire metrics. The IGoR algorithm was used to calculate generation probabilities for clones in the paired samples taken before and after chemotherapy. TCRdb reprocessing: public reads trimmed at Q25 with fastp, clones called with MiXCR, in-frame beta chains kept. Entries are consolidated by CDR3 protein sequence, retaining the most common genes and DNA. Here the V and J calls rest on TCRdb's processing, not on the authors' analysis. This sample gives about 5,200 distinct CDR3 sequences in total; approximately 31% of them show up just once. Together, the top ten hold about 5.9% of the sample.

From the germline V gene, CDR1 is SGHVS and CDR2 is FNYEAQ. V is shortened by 4 bases, J by 3 bases, and the region joining them spans 10 bases. The CDR3 starts with the cysteine, ends with the phenylalanine, and has 13 residues. Left in the record is the CDR3 DNA by itself, 39 bases read in frame from the first base. TCR beta rearrangements were amplified from genomic DNA isolated from peripheral blood, not from sorted cells or RNA. This clonotype turned up a few times. Its recognized antigen is unknown. One base away there is no much larger clone; base qualities are not given. This receptor was identified in a human donor in good health. The sequencing sample was made of blood. The rearrangement joined TRBV7-6 to TRBJ2-7; the D match is possibly TRBD1 or TRBD2, with 5 bases aligned in each. The CDR3 region has the sequence CASSSGPNYEQYF. The nucleotide sequence is TGTGCCAGCAGCTCGGGACCCAACTACGAGCAGTACTTC.